This T cell receptor beta chain came from a study of blood T cell repertoires in COVID-19. Study-level information: From the United States, Italy and Spain came samples of acute and convalescent COVID-19. The analysed material was cDNA or gDNA that came from T cells, B-cell-depleted T cells, or PBMCs.

Trimming stripped 5 bases from V and 1 base from J, with 11 bases between. CDR1 is SNHLY and CDR2 is FYNNEI in the germline V gene. The CDR3 runs 14 residues. Original processing methods: How many nucleated cells were present was estimated from reference gene primer amplification. Measured with immunoSEQ multiplex PCR; TCRdb has only the in-frame clones, and not every one. That table gives V, J and clone size, and the DNA gave D and trimming. The sample includes around 130,000 clones, over 75% of them seen just once. This clonotype was sampled from a man aged 40-49 years with active or convalescent COVID-19. The chain joins TRBV2 to TRBJ1-1; D perhaps matches TRBD1 (6 bases). Sequences were obtained from peripheral blood. The CDR3 sequence is CASSLLTGNTEAFF. As DNA, the CDR3 is TGTGCCAGCAGTCTCCTGACAGGGAACACTGAAGCTTTCTTT.